Shown below are 30 T cell receptor beta chains from a single sample sequenced in a study of control samples from healthy donors and cancer patients. Sequencing was performed with immunoSEQ multiplex PCR; in TCRdb, only in-frame clones are kept and a portion is missing. The table shows about 82,000 clones, with over 75% occurring only once. What was sequenced was blood. The receptors derive from a man aged 45 to 65 in good health.

The V call is TRBV2, the J call TRBJ1-4; a possible D gene is TRBD1 (5 bases). Looked up from germline, CDR1 is SNHLY and CDR2 is FYNNEI. V shed 5 bases and J shed 2 bases, with 9 bases lying between them. The CDR3 is 14 amino acids. This CDR3 reads CASSPTATNEKLFF. As DNA, the CDR3 is TGTGCCAGCAGTCCGACAGCGACTAATGAAAAACTGTTTTTT.

The chain joins TRBV15 to TRBJ1-2, with D perhaps TRBD1 (5 bases). The CDR3 runs to 19 residues. The germline gives CDR1 LNHNV, CDR2 YYDKDF (reference sequence). V lost 0 bases to trimming and J lost 4 bases, with 24 bases between them. The CDR3 loop reads CATSRERGDSETLRYGYTF. The CDR3 DNA is TGTGCCACCAGCAGAGAGCGTGGGGACTCGGAGACCCTTCGCTATGGCTACACCTTC.

V is TRBV18 and J is TRBJ2-7; 8 bases are shared with TRBD1. CDR1 is KGHSH, CDR2 LQKENI, per germline. Losses at the gene ends were 3 bases for V and 3 bases for J; bases not matched to a gene: 16. The CDR3 is made up of 18 amino acids. The CDR3 reads CASSPGFMGQDDLYEQYF. The CDR3 DNA sequence: TGTGCCAGCTCACCTGGGTTTATGGGACAGGACGATCTCTACGAGCAGTACTTC. The complete variable domain, with remaining parts taken from reference TRBV18 and TRBJ2-7, reads NAGVMQNPRHLVRRRGQEARLRCSPMKGHSHVYWYRQLPEEGLKFMVYLQKENIIDESGMPKERFSAEFPKEGPSILRIQQVVRGDSAAYFCASSPGFMGQDDLYEQYFGPGTRLTVT.

The chain links TRBV4-3 to TRBJ1-1, with a possible D match to TRBD1 (6 bases). The CDR3 contains 14 residues. Deletions cut 1 base from V and 3 bases from J, with 9 bases between. The germline CDR1 and CDR2 sequences are LGHNA and YSLEER. The CDR3 coding sequence is TGCGCCAGCAGCCAAGGGGGGCAGGACACTGAAGCTTTCTTT. This sequence encodes CASSQGGQDTEAFF.

The CDR3 loop reads CASSPRLAGGPHEQYF. The CDR3 nucleotides read TGTGCCAGCAGCCCCAGACTAGCGGGAGGGCCGCATGAGCAGTACTTC. The chain combines TRBV11-1 with TRBJ2-7; 14 bases match TRBD2. Germline values: CDR1 SGHAT, CDR2 FQDESV (reference sequence). The CDR3 is 16 amino acids. J lost 7 bases, V lost 5 bases, and 10 bases had no gene match.

The chain couples TRBV2 to TRBJ1-1; D not resolved. Germline lookup yields CDR1 SNHLY and CDR2 FYNNEI. There are 12 residues in the CDR3. V lost 6 bases, J lost 2 bases, and 7 bases lay in between. Here the CDR3 reads CASRRFNTEAFF. For the CDR3, the DNA is TGTGCCAGCAGGCGGTTTAACACTGAAGCTTTCTTT.

The rearrangement joins TRBV15 to TRBJ2-2; D uncertain. The CDR3 covers 15 residues. The germline CDR1 and CDR2 sequences are LNHNV and YYDKDF (reference sequence). V was cut by 1 base and J by 7 bases, with 13 bases left in between. CDR3 DNA sequence: TGTGCCACCAGCAGAGCCCGGAGAGGTGACGGGGAGCTGTTTTTT. It is translated as CATSRARRGDGELFF.

This chain's CDR3 is CASSRRQAQEGYTF. Here the CDR3 DNA reads TGTGCCAGCTCACGCCGACAGGCCCAAGAAGGCTACACCTTC. V and J are TRBV18 and TRBJ1-2; the D gene is possibly TRBD1 (6 bases). CDR1 and CDR2 (germline): KGHSH, LQKENI. CDR3 length equals 14 residues. Trimming left V 4 bases short and J 8 bases short, with 17 bases between.

The CDR3 DNA reads TGCGCCAGCAGCCTCTGGACAGGACGGGAGACCCAGTACTTC. It specifies CASSLWTGRETQYF. The genes are TRBV5-1 and TRBJ2-5, with 7 bases matching TRBD1. V dropped 4 bases and J dropped 5; count of bases not matched to a gene: 8. The CDR3 covers 14 residues. Germline CDR1 and CDR2: SGHRS and YFSETQ.

This clone turned up a few times. This chain uses TRBV6-4 with TRBJ2-2; possible D gene TRBD1, 6 bases. CDR3 length: 13 amino acids. Trimming removed 5 bases from V and 7 bases from J, with 11 bases in between. Per the germline V gene, CDR1 is MRHNA and CDR2 is SNTAGT. The CDR3 nucleotides are TGTGCCAGCAGTCAGGGGCGAGGCGGGGAGCTGTTTTTT. Translated: CASSQGRGGELFF.

V is TRBV9 and J is TRBJ1-4; 8 nucleotides align to TRBD1. Germline assignment: CDR1 SGDLS and CDR2 YYNGEE. Trimming cost V 4 bases and J 3 bases; bases outside gene matches: 8. The CDR3 totals 16 residues. CDR3 loop: CASSPTGGWSNEKLFF. The CDR3 DNA reads TGTGCCAGCAGCCCAACAGGGGGTTGGTCTAATGAAAAACTGTTTTTT. The entire variable domain, with the rest obtained from reference TRBV9 and TRBJ1-4, is as follows: DSGVTQTPKHLITATGQRVTLRCSPRSGDLSVYWYQQSLDQGLQFLIQYYNGEERAKGNILERFSAQQFPDLHSELNLSSLELGDSALYFCASSPTGGWSNEKLFFGSGTQLSVL.

This clone was detected only once. The gene calls are TRBV5-1 and TRBJ2-1, with D unresolved. Germline V gene data show CDR1 as SGHRS and CDR2 as YFSETQ. V gave up 3 bases and J gave up 8 bases, with 9 bases separating them. This CDR3 spans 12 amino acids. CDR3 sequence (DNA): TGCGCCAGCAGCTCGGACCGGCATGAGCAGTTCTTC. It translates to CASSSDRHEQFF. The complete variable domain, with remaining parts taken from reference TRBV5-1 and TRBJ2-1, reads KAGVTQTPRYLIKTRGQQVTLSCSPISGHRSVSWYQQTPGQGLQFLFEYFSETQRNKGNFPGRFSGRQFSNSRSEMNVSTLELGDSALYLCASSSDRHEQFFGPGTRLTVL.

The chain couples TRBV9 to TRBJ2-3; TRBD2 is a possible D gene (6 bases). Deletions cut 2 bases from V and 1 base from J, with 8 bases between. Germline CDR1 and CDR2: SGDLS and YYNGEE. The CDR3 is made up of 14 amino acids. CDR3 in amino acids: CASSVSGRTDTQYF. The CDR3 DNA reads TGTGCCAGCAGCGTTAGCGGTCGCACAGATACGCAGTATTTT.

The V and J genes are TRBV7-2 and TRBJ2-7, with D uncertain. Trimming left V 5 bases short and J 6 bases short, with 8 bases between. CDR1 is SGHTA and CDR2 is FQGNSA in the germline V gene. The CDR3 consists of 11 residues. DNA for the CDR3: TGTGCCAGCAGCGCTCTGCGCGAGCAGTACTTC. Encoded protein: CASSALREQYF.

The genes are TRBV18 and TRBJ2-2, with D possibly being TRBD1 or TRBD2 (5 bases each). The CDR3 totals 13 residues. Germline V gene lookup returns CDR1 KGHSH and CDR2 LQKENI. V was pared by 0 bases and J by 10 bases, with 9 bases between. CDR3 sequence: CASSPPGPPELFF. The CDR3 nucleotides are TGTGCCAGCTCACCACCGGGACCCCCGGAGCTGTTTTTT.

V is TRBV7-9 and J is TRBJ1-1; the D is unclear. The CDR3 runs 14 residues. Germline V gene lookup returns CDR1 SEHNR and CDR2 FQNEAQ (reference sequence). V was trimmed by 1 base and J by 0 bases, leaving 6 bases between them. The CDR3 is CASSLDGLNTEAFF. Here the CDR3 DNA reads TGTGCCAGCAGCTTAGACGGATTGAACACTGAAGCTTTCTTT.

V gene TRBV14 combines with J gene TRBJ1-2; 7 nucleotides line up with TRBD1. Germline loops: CDR1 SGHDN, CDR2 FVKESK. V trimming: 2 bases; J trimming: 3 bases; junction bases outside the gene matches: 3. The CDR3 has 14 amino acids. CDR3 coding DNA: TGTGCCAGCAGCCAACAACAGGGGCACTATGGCTACACCTTC. The encoded protein is CASSQQQGHYGYTF. Complete variable domain (other parts from reference TRBV14 and TRBJ1-2): EAGVTQFPSHSVIEKGQTVTLRCDPISGHDNLYWYRRVMGKEIKFLLHFVKESKQDESGMPNNRFLAERTGGTYSTLKVQPAELEDSGVYFCASSQQQGHYGYTFGSGTRLTVV.

V is TRBV9 and J is TRBJ1-5; no firm D call. V was trimmed by 0 bases and J by 6 bases, leaving 7 bases between them. CDR3 length: 13 residues. Germline CDR1 SGDLS, CDR2 YYNGEE. The CDR3 spells CASSVGDGQPQHF. The CDR3 DNA sequence: TGTGCCAGCAGCGTAGGTGACGGTCAGCCCCAGCATTTT.

This chain links TRBV13 with TRBJ2-1; no definite D call. Germline lookup yields CDR1 PRHDT and CDR2 FYEKMQ (reference sequence). The CDR3 consists of 11 residues. V was shortened by 4 bases and J by 9 bases, with 7 bases between the two germline ends. CDR3 loop: CASSSVGEQFF. The DNA of the CDR3 is TGTGCCAGCAGCTCAGTTGGTGAGCAGTTCTTC.

This clone showed up just once. The gene calls are TRBV28 and TRBJ2-1, with no clear D. Trimming removed 7 bases at V and 12 bases at J, with 22 bases between. The CDR3 covers 14 residues. Germline V gives CDR1 MDHEN, CDR2 SYDVKM. CDR3 sequence reads: CASIGGPLDFGQFF. Here the CDR3 DNA reads TGTGCCAGCATTGGCGGACCCCTTGATTTTGGGCAGTTCTTC. The variable domain in full, with the rest retrieved from reference TRBV28 and TRBJ2-1, is DVKVTQSSRYLVKRTGEKVFLECVQDMDHENMFWYRQDPGLGLRLIYFSYDVKMKEKGDIPEGYSVSREKKERFSLILESASTNQTSMYLCASIGGPLDFGQFFGPGTRLTVL.

The gene calls are TRBV4-1 and TRBJ2-1; no definite D call. Trimming stripped 4 bases from V and 5 bases from J, with 15 bases between. The CDR3 is 15 residues long. The V gene's germline CDR1 is MGHRA and CDR2 YSYEKL. CDR3 sequence: CASSPGAVRNNEQFF. CDR3 in DNA: TGCGCCAGCAGCCCTGGCGCGGTCCGAAACAATGAGCAGTTCTTC.

This clone appeared once. The chain joins TRBV11-3 to TRBJ1-2; D is undetermined. This CDR3 has 12 residues. From germline, CDR1 is SGHNT and CDR2 YENEEA. The ends were cut back, 1 base at V and 6 bases at J, with 6 bases in the middle. The CDR3 protein is CASSLAENGYTF. The CDR3 DNA follows: TGTGCCAGCAGCTTAGCGGAGAATGGCTACACCTTC.

This sequence joins TRBV7-2 and TRBJ1-1; the D is unclear. In germline, CDR1 is SGHTA, CDR2 FQGNSA. The CDR3 runs 13 residues. V lost 5 bases to trimming and J lost 1 base, with 8 bases between them. The CDR3 sequence is CASSEGQNTEAFF. CDR3 in DNA: TGTGCCAGCAGCGAGGGCCAGAACACTGAAGCTTTCTTT.

The V call is TRBV2, the J call TRBJ1-2, with 12 bases that match TRBD1. Germline trimming cut 8 bases from V and 8 bases from J; bases unmatched to any gene: 12. CDR1 and CDR2 from the germline V gene are SNHLY and FYNNEI. CDR3 length: 15 residues. The CDR3 DNA reads TGTGCCAGCGCCCTAGAGGGACAGGGGGCAAGGGGCTACACCTTC. It codes for CASALEGQGARGYTF.

The chain employs TRBV4-3 and TRBJ2-7; 11 bases are a match to TRBD2. The CDR3 covers 15 residues. CDR1 LGHNA and CDR2 YSLEER come from the germline V gene. V lost 6 bases and J lost 4; bases outside the gene matches: 8. Here the CDR3 DNA reads TGCGCCAGCAGTCCAGGACTAGCGGGTCTTTACGAGCAGTACTTC. Its protein is CASSPGLAGLYEQYF.

The chain uses TRBV2 and TRBJ2-5, with 9 bases identical to TRBD1. Unmatched junction bases numbered 7, after V lost 6 bases and J lost 5 bases. The CDR3 runs to 14 residues. From germline, CDR1 is SNHLY and CDR2 FYNNEI. In DNA form, the CDR3 reads TGTGCCAGCAGAGAGACAGGGGGTGGGGAGACCCAGTACTTC. It yields the protein CASRETGGGETQYF.

V is TRBV24-1 and J is TRBJ1-5; TRBD1 is a possible D gene (6 bases). Germline V gene data show CDR1 as KGHDR and CDR2 as SFDVKD. CDR3 size: 16 residues. The V end was cut by 4 bases, the J end by 0 bases, with 12 bases between. The CDR3 sequence: CATSEAGHDSNQPQHF. In DNA form, the CDR3 reads TGTGCCACCAGTGAGGCGGGACACGATAGCAATCAGCCCCAGCATTTT.

The V gene is TRBV18, the J gene TRBJ1-1; D uncertain. The V end was cut by 3 bases, the J end by 7 bases, with 15 bases between. Germline V gene data show CDR1 as KGHSH and CDR2 as LQKENI. The CDR3 length is 14 residues. CDR3 sequence reads: CASSPSTVFDEAFF. In DNA form, the CDR3 reads TGTGCCAGCTCACCTTCTACGGTTTTCGATGAAGCTTTCTTT.

The chain carries TRBV6-1 and TRBJ1-6, with D tentatively TRBD1 (5 bases). Trimming removed 2 bases from V and 7 bases from J, with 12 bases in between. Germline CDR1 MNHNS, CDR2 SASEGT. The CDR3 loop spans 15 amino acids. This chain's CDR3 is CASSERRDPNSPLHF. In nucleotides, the CDR3 is TGTGCCAGCAGTGAAAGGAGGGACCCCAATTCACCCCTCCACTTT.

This clone was counted only a few times. The chain links TRBV5-6 to TRBJ1-1; tentatively, D is TRBD1 (5 bases). Trimming removed 3 bases from V and 4 bases from J, with 13 bases in between. The CDR3 sequence is 14 residues long. From germline, CDR1 is SGHDT and CDR2 YYEEEE. CDR3 nucleotides: TGTGCCAGCAGCTCTCTCCAGGGTTTCACTGAAGCTTTCTTT. Its translation is CASSSLQGFTEAFF. The entire variable domain, with the rest obtained from reference TRBV5-6 and TRBJ1-1, is as follows: DAGVTQSPTHLIKTRGQQVTLRCSPKSGHDTVSWYQQALGQGPQFIFQYYEEEERQRGNFPDRFSGHQFPNYSSELNVNALLLGDSALYLCASSSLQGFTEAFFGQGTRLTVV.